One and the same sample provided the 28 T cell receptor beta chains below, sequenced in a study of control samples from healthy donors and cancer patients. The assay was immunoSEQ multiplex PCR, and TCRdb's table has in-frame clones only and misses some. The sample shows 100,000 to 150,000 clones, approximately 92% of them seen only once. Sequencing input: PBMCs. The receptors here all came from a man older than 75 with head and neck cancer.

The chain couples TRBV4-1 to TRBJ1-3; D possibly corresponds to TRBD1 (6 bases). The CDR3 has 17 amino acids. CDR1 is MGHRA, CDR2 YSYEKL, per germline. The V gene lost 4 bases and the J gene lost 2 bases, with 18 bases spanning the gap. CDR3 residues: CASSPTGQRRTGNTIYF. CDR3 coding DNA: TGCGCCAGCAGCCCGACGGGACAACGGAGAACTGGAAACACCATATATTTT.

This clone was seen just once. The chain carries TRBV19 and TRBJ1-6; D gene ambiguous. Germline CDR1 is LNHDA and CDR2 is SQIVND (reference sequence). The CDR3 runs 12 residues. Trimming removed 9 bases from V and 7 bases from J, with 10 bases in between. CDR3 nucleotide sequence: TGTGCCAGCAGCAAAAGAAATTCACCCCTCCACTTT. It is translated as CASSKRNSPLHF.

The gene calls are TRBV6-5 and TRBJ2-1, with 7 bases matching TRBD1. Germline CDR1 is MNHEY and CDR2 is SVGAGI. This CDR3 has 14 amino acids. J was trimmed by 1 base and V by 5 bases; bases with no gene match: 2. The CDR3 region has the DNA TGTGCCAGCAGTAGGGGGCGGTCCTACAATGAGCAGTTCTTC. Its translation: CASSRGRSYNEQFF.

The J gene is TRBJ2-5, the V gene TRBV5-4; TRBD1 agrees at 7 bases. The CDR3 covers 14 residues. The V gene's germline CDR1 is SGHNT and CDR2 YYREEE (reference sequence). The ends lost 4 bases at V and 1 base at J; junction bases unmatched: 4. The CDR3 sequence is CASSNWDSQETQYF. The CDR3 DNA follows: TGTGCCAGCAGCAACTGGGACAGCCAAGAGACCCAGTACTTC.

This clone was picked up a small number of times. The rearrangement uses TRBV6-1 and TRBJ1-2, with D unclear. Germline V gene data show CDR1 as MNHNS and CDR2 as SASEGT. Trimming stripped 0 bases from V and 4 bases from J, with 9 bases between. This CDR3 has 14 amino acids. DNA of the CDR3: TGTGCCAGCAGTGAAGCAGCCACTAGCTATGGCTACACCTTC. Amino acids: CASSEAATSYGYTF.

The chain couples TRBV2 to TRBJ2-7; TRBD1 aligns across 7 bases. CDR1 is SNHLY and CDR2 is FYNNEI in the germline V gene. V dropped 6 bases and J dropped 3; count of bases not matched to a gene: 8. The CDR3 loop spans 14 amino acids. For the CDR3, the DNA is TGTGCCAGCAGCTGGAAGGGACAGATCTACGAGCAGTACTTC. Its translation: CASSWKGQIYEQYF. Filled out from reference TRBV2 and TRBJ2-7, the complete variable domain reads EPEVTQTPSHQVTQMGQEVILRCVPISNHLYFYWYRQILGQKVEFLVSFYNNEISEKSEIFDDQFSVERPDGSNFTLKIRSTKLEDSAMYFCASSWKGQIYEQYFGPGTRLTVT.

Only one count was recorded for this clone. The V and J genes are TRBV30 and TRBJ1-3; D not certain. Germline values: CDR1 GTSNPN, CDR2 SVGIG (reference sequence). Trimming cost V 0 bases and J 8 bases, with 8 bases left between them. The CDR3 is 12 residues long. The CDR3 region has the DNA TGTGCCTGGAGTGTTGGGTTGGACACCATATATTTT. Translated: CAWSVGLDTIYF.

The J gene is TRBJ1-6, the V gene TRBV2; tentative D call: TRBD1 (6 bases). Germline V gives CDR1 SNHLY, CDR2 FYNNEI. V shed 4 bases and J shed 8 bases, with 9 bases lying between them. The CDR3 runs to 13 residues. The CDR3 region is CASSGGGYSPLHF. In DNA, the CDR3 is TGTGCCAGCAGTGGAGGGGGTTATTCACCCCTCCACTTT. Looking up the rest from reference TRBV2 and TRBJ1-6 gives the full variable domain: EPEVTQTPSHQVTQMGQEVILRCVPISNHLYFYWYRQILGQKVEFLVSFYNNEISEKSEIFDDQFSVERPDGSNFTLKIRSTKLEDSAMYFCASSGGGYSPLHFGNGTRLTVT.

The gene calls are TRBV30 and TRBJ2-7; possible D gene TRBD2, 7 bases. This CDR3 region has 12 residues. The ends were cut back, 0 bases at V and 7 bases at J, with 10 bases in the middle. Germline CDR1 is GTSNPN and CDR2 is SVGIG (reference sequence). The CDR3 loop reads CAWSVGGVEQYF. DNA for the CDR3: TGTGCCTGGAGTGTAGGGGGGGTTGAGCAGTACTTC.

The genes are TRBV6-5 and TRBJ2-7; TRBD1 agrees at 9 bases. The CDR3 extends over 15 amino acids. CDR1 is MNHEY, CDR2 SVGAGI, per germline. Trimming cost V 5 bases and J 1 base; bases outside gene matches: 6. The CDR3, as DNA: TGTGCCAGCAGTACCACCGGGACAGGGTCCTACGAGCAGTACTTC. This encodes CASSTTGTGSYEQYF.

The chain uses TRBV5-6 and TRBJ2-1, with a possible D match to TRBD2 (6 bases). There are 15 residues in the CDR3. Germline values: CDR1 SGHDT, CDR2 YYEEEE. Trimming stripped 0 bases from V and 4 bases from J, with 11 bases between. The CDR3 DNA reads TGTGCCAGCAGCTTGGGAATGGGACTGTACAATGAGCAGTTCTTC. Translated, it gives CASSLGMGLYNEQFF.

The V gene is TRBV15, the J gene TRBJ2-3; no reliable D call. This CDR3 region has 14 residues. Germline V gives CDR1 LNHNV, CDR2 YYDKDF (reference sequence). V lost 0 bases, J lost 5 bases, and 9 bases lay in between. CDR3 in amino acids: CATSRDSAGDTQYF. Here the CDR3 DNA reads TGTGCCACCAGCAGAGATTCGGCAGGAGATACGCAGTATTTT.

The gene calls are TRBV12-5 and TRBJ1-1; D is ambiguous. This CDR3 is built from 13 residues. Germline V gene sequence: CDR1 LGHNT, CDR2 FRNRAP. The germline V and J ends were trimmed by 3 bases and 4 bases, with 9 bases remaining between them. For the CDR3, the DNA is TGTGCTAGTGGTTTAGAGTGGGGCACTGAAGCTTTCTTT. Its protein product is CASGLEWGTEAFF. The full variable domain, its missing parts supplied by reference TRBV12-5 and TRBJ1-1, is DARVTQTPRHKVTEMGQEVTMRCQPILGHNTVFWYRQTMMQGLELLAYFRNRAPLDDSGMPKDRFSAEMPDATLATLKIQPSEPRDSAVYFCASGLEWGTEAFFGQGTRLTVV.

The chain employs TRBV6-5 and TRBJ2-3, with D perhaps TRBD1 or TRBD2 (6 bases each). The CDR3 covers 16 residues. Germline assignment: CDR1 MNHEY and CDR2 SVGAGI. Trimming pared 0 bases from V and 3 bases from J, leaving 13 bases between. CDR3 bases: TGTGCCAGCAGTTACTCTCCGGGGGCTAGTACAGATACGCAGTATTTT. Its protein is CASSYSPGASTDTQYF.

The V and J genes are TRBV19 and TRBJ2-5; no reliable D call. Looked up from germline, CDR1 is LNHDA and CDR2 is SQIVND (reference sequence). Trimming cost V 4 bases and J 1 base, with 4 bases left between them. The CDR3 extends over 12 amino acids. This CDR3 reads CASSSFQETQYF. CDR3 bases: TGTGCCAGTAGTAGCTTCCAAGAGACCCAGTACTTC.

V is TRBV21-1 and J is TRBJ1-5. TRBV21-1 is termed a pseudogene. The CDR3 is made up of 12 amino acids. The CDR3 bases are TGTGCCAGCAGCAAAGGAGACCAGCCCCAGCATTTT. As protein: CASSKGDQPQHF.

The chain carries TRBV5-1 and TRBJ1-4, with a tentative D call TRBD1 (5 bases). CDR1 is SGHRS and CDR2 is YFSETQ in the germline V gene. Trimming cost V 0 bases and J 11 bases, with 8 bases left between them. The CDR3 has 12 amino acids. As DNA, the CDR3 is TGCGCCAGCAGCTTGGACGGGGGGAAACTGTTTTTT. Protein product: CASSLDGGKLFF.

This clone was recorded only once. V usage is TRBV5-8 and J usage is TRBJ1-2; 8 nucleotides align to TRBD1. V dropped 0 bases and J dropped 4; count of bases not matched to a gene: 5. The CDR3 is 15 amino acids. The germline gives CDR1 SGHTS, CDR2 YDEGEE. CDR3 protein: CASSLARGLGYGYTF. The DNA for the CDR3 is TGTGCCAGCAGCTTGGCCAGGGGGCTGGGCTATGGCTACACCTTC. Full variable domain (missing parts from reference TRBV5-8 and TRBJ1-2): EAGVTQSPTHLIKTRGQQATLRCSPISGHTSVYWYQQALGLGLQFLLWYDEGEERNRGNFPPRFSGRQFPNYSSELNVNALELEDSALYLCASSLARGLGYGYTFGSGTRLTVV.

This clone occurred once. The rearrangement uses TRBV30 and TRBJ1-5, with 9 positions matching TRBD1. The V gene's germline CDR1 is GTSNPN and CDR2 SVGIG (reference sequence). V dropped 2 bases and J dropped 6; count of bases not matched to a gene: 5. The CDR3 spans 14 residues. CDR3 protein: CAWSPGQGSQPQHF. In nucleotides, the CDR3 is TGTGCCTGGAGTCCCGGACAGGGGTCTCAGCCCCAGCATTTT.

The chain links TRBV6-5 to TRBJ1-2; D is perhaps TRBD1 (5 bases). Germline V lookup: CDR1 MNHEY, CDR2 SVGAGI. This CDR3 comprises 11 residues. The V end lost 7 bases, the J end lost 7 bases, and 10 bases lay between the germline ends. CDR3 protein: CASIGAGGYTF. Written as DNA, the CDR3 is TGTGCCAGCATTGGGGCGGGTGGCTACACCTTC.

The chain carries TRBV30 and TRBJ1-2, with TRBD1 identical over 8 bases. Germline V CDR1 and CDR2: GTSNPN, SVGIG (reference sequence). This CDR3 spans 12 amino acids. Trimming took 5 bases from V and 4 from J; bases not matched to a gene: 3. As DNA, the CDR3 is TGTGCCTGGGGGGACAGGACCTATGGCTACACCTTC. Translation: CAWGDRTYGYTF.

This sequence joins TRBV3-1 (or the pseudogene TRBV3-2) and TRBJ2-3; 9 bases line up with TRBD2. The CDR3 is 15 amino acids. V lost 1 base to trimming and J lost 6 bases; unmatched junction nucleotides: 5. Germline V gene data show CDR1 as LGHDT and CDR2 as YNNKEL (reference sequence). The CDR3 DNA is TGTGCCAGCAGCCAAGTTCCTAGCGGGATTGATACGCAGTATTTT. Amino acid sequence: CASSQVPSGIDTQYF.

V is TRBV6-2 or TRBV6-3 and J is TRBJ1-4; D is possibly TRBD1 (5 bases). This CDR3 has 17 amino acids. The V gene lost 4 bases and the J gene lost 0 bases, with 15 bases spanning the gap. Looked up from germline, CDR1 is MNHEY and CDR2 is SVGEGT. The CDR3 nucleotides read TGTGCCAGCAGTTCTCCGACAGCCGATGCAACTAATGAAAAACTGTTTTTT. This sequence encodes CASSSPTADATNEKLFF.

This sequence joins TRBV5-6 and TRBJ1-5; the match to TRBD1 covers 8 bases. V lost 0 bases, J lost 4 bases, and 3 bases stayed unmatched. CDR1 SGHDT and CDR2 YYEEEE come from the germline V gene. This CDR3 region has 15 residues. Here the CDR3 reads CASSLGTGRNQPQHF. DNA for the CDR3: TGTGCCAGCAGCTTGGGGACAGGGCGAAATCAGCCCCAGCATTTT.

This clone was counted once. V gene TRBV6-5 combines with J gene TRBJ2-2, with TRBD1 matching over 7 bases. V lost 3 bases, J lost 8 bases, and 12 bases stayed unmatched. Germline-derived CDR1 and CDR2 are MNHEY and SVGAGI. This CDR3 is 16 amino acids long. Written as DNA, the CDR3 is TGTGCCAGCAGTTATTCCTCGACAGGGCAGCGAGGGGAGCTGTTTTTT. Its translation: CASSYSSTGQRGELFF.

The rearrangement joins TRBV5-6 to TRBJ2-1, with 9 nucleotides matching TRBD2. The germline CDR1 and CDR2 sequences are SGHDT and YYEEEE. Losses at the gene ends were 4 bases for V and 0 bases for J; bases not matched to a gene: 8. The CDR3 contains 17 residues. This CDR3 is CASSGTRGGLSYNEQFF. CDR3 nucleotide sequence: TGTGCCAGCAGCGGGACGCGGGGGGGACTCTCCTACAATGAGCAGTTCTTC.

This chain uses TRBV10-3 with TRBJ2-2; 7 bases map to TRBD1. The CDR3 runs 15 residues. V lost 4 bases to trimming and J lost 3 bases; unmatched junction nucleotides: 5. Germline loops: CDR1 ENHRY, CDR2 SYGVKD. The CDR3 sequence is CAISGTGAYTGELFF. The CDR3 DNA follows: TGTGCCATCAGTGGGACAGGAGCTTACACCGGGGAGCTGTTTTTT.

This chain connects TRBV7-9 to TRBJ2-1, with 10 bases matching TRBD2. The trim removed 8 bases at V and 8 bases at J, leaving 15 bases unmatched. This CDR3 has 16 amino acids. CDR1 and CDR2 (germline): SEHNR, FQNEAQ (reference sequence). This chain's CDR3 is CASYHSGGLWRDEQFF. CDR3 in DNA: TGTGCCAGCTATCATAGCGGGGGGCTATGGCGCGATGAGCAGTTCTTC.